These T cell receptor beta chains were read from a single sample in a study of blood T cells in healthy people across ages. TCRdb processed the 5' RACE reads anew with MiXCR; each CDR3 protein has one entry. Here the sample spans fewer than 800,000 distinct CDR3 sequences, 49% being singletons. The sample was blood. The receptor set was obtained from a woman aged 55-70 years in good health. Each CDR3 is given with its conserved first and last residue. The D gene is left open where the match is weak. The size field is filled for only some rows; it gives once, few, many or a size class.

>NA|TRBV12-3/TRBV12-4|TRBJ1-2|TRBD1
CASSQLGDSHYGYTF
>once|TRBV12-3/TRBV12-4|TRBJ1-6|NA
CASSNDGPLGSPLHF
>few|TRBV29-1|TRBJ2-7|NA
CSVEDSGYEQYF
>NA|TRBV20-1|TRBJ1-2|TRBD1
CSARGQGGGQGSNGYTF
>NA|TRBV27|TRBJ2-7|TRBD1
CASSPIQGGGPYEQYF
>NA|TRBV30|TRBJ1-2|TRBD1
CAFSRGEYGYTF
>NA|TRBV2|TRBJ2-7|NA
CASNTGQSGEQYF
>once|TRBV7-2|TRBJ2-1|TRBD2
CASSYSSGSFNEQFF
>few|TRBV20-1|TRBJ1-1|TRBD1
CSAPQGARLNTEAFF
>NA|TRBV14|TRBJ1-1|NA
CASSQARGLGAFF
>NA|TRBV4-2|TRBJ2-5|TRBD2
CASSETSGGQETQYF
>many|TRBV7-2|TRBJ2-1|TRBD2
CASSLLAGVYNEQFF
>NA|TRBV11-2|TRBJ2-4|NA
CASSWGGLKVFQYF
>once|TRBV5-6|TRBJ1-2|TRBD1
CASSFFPGTGGAGYTF
>few|TRBV20-1|TRBJ2-5|TRBD2
CSAQLAGAVGETQYF
>NA|TRBV29-1|TRBJ2-5|TRBD2
CSVMPSGRNEQYF
>NA|TRBV10-3|TRBJ2-5|NA
CAISGRASQETQYF
>NA|TRBV20-1|TRBJ1-1|TRBD1
CSAGEGANLPEAFF
>few|TRBV9|TRBJ2-3|TRBD2
CASTDLAGGDTQYF
>NA|TRBV12-3/TRBV12-4|TRBJ2-7|NA
CASSGPDSPYEQYF
>NA|TRBV20-1|TRBJ2-3|TRBD2
CSATRASGGTDTQYF